This T cell receptor (beta chain) was profiled in a study of radiotherapy plus CTLA-4 blockade in lung cancer. Some clones are missing from TCRdb's copy, which holds only in-frame ones; the method was immunoSEQ multiplex PCR. The table includes roughly 59,000 clones, 72% detected once. V was pared by 0 bases and J by 2 bases, with 7 bases between. The CDR3 extends over 14 amino acids. Germline CDR1 LGHNA, CDR2 YNFKEQ. This clonotype was sampled from a human donor with non-small cell lung cancer whose response to radiotherapy plus ipilimumab could not be evaluated. Sequenced here: peripheral blood, sampled from a patient treated with radiotherapy plus ipilimumab. This rearrangement joins TRBV4-2 to TRBJ1-2, with a weak D call TRBD1 (5 bases). CDR3 in DNA: TGTGCCAGCAGCCAAGAGGGGCAGAACTATGGCTACACCTTC. Amino acid sequence: CASSQEGQNYGYTF.